Below, 13 T cell receptor beta chains from the same sample are listed, as sequenced in a study of cytomegalovirus exposure and HLA in healthy donors. The PCR used 60 Vbeta and 13 Jbeta primers. Produced via immunoSEQ multiplex PCR; TCRdb's table is partial and in-frame only. The profile shows some 190,000 clones, more than 80% of them singletons. Sequencing input: PBMCs. The receptors stem from a male donor in good health and CMV-seronegative.

This chain links TRBV29-1 with TRBJ2-5; 7 nucleotides agree with TRBD1. J gave up 1 base and V 3 bases, and 5 bases lay outside the gene matches. The CDR3 sequence is 14 residues long. Germline V lookup: CDR1 SQVTM, CDR2 ANQGSEA. CDR3 loop: CSVEGNRGQETQYF. CDR3 bases: TGCAGCGTTGAGGGTAACAGGGGCCAAGAGACCCAGTACTTC.

This clone appeared a single time. The rearrangement joins TRBV30 to TRBJ2-2; 13 positions match TRBD2. Unmatched junction bases numbered 10, after V lost 0 bases and J lost 6 bases. The CDR3 contains 18 residues. Germline CDR1 and CDR2: GTSNPN and SVGIG (reference sequence). The CDR3 DNA sequence: TGTGCCTGGAGTGTAGGGACTAGCGGGGATGTCTATCCCGGGGAGCTGTTTTTT. Translating gives CAWSVGTSGDVYPGELFF.

The J gene is TRBJ2-7, the V gene TRBV28, with 7 nucleotides matching TRBD2. The CDR3 extends over 15 amino acids. Germline V gene lookup returns CDR1 MDHEN and CDR2 SYDVKM. V lost 5 bases and J lost 2; bases outside the gene matches: 9. CDR3 protein: CASSPDWGGAYEQYF. As DNA, the CDR3 is TGTGCCAGCAGTCCAGATTGGGGGGGGGCCTACGAGCAGTACTTC.

The chain employs TRBV5-1 and TRBJ2-7; D call uncertain. The CDR3 runs 12 residues. Deletions cut 0 bases from V and 6 bases from J, with 7 bases between. Germline assignment: CDR1 SGHRS and CDR2 YFSETQ. The CDR3 DNA reads TGCGCCAGCAGCTTGGTACAGACCGAGCAGTACTTC. Translated, it gives CASSLVQTEQYF.

The V call is TRBV27, the J call TRBJ1-6, with 8 bases aligning to TRBD1. After removal of 3 bases from V and 9 bases from J, the junction contained 4 bases not matched to a gene. CDR3 size: 14 residues. Per the germline V gene, CDR1 is MNHEY and CDR2 is SMNVEV (reference sequence). The CDR3 is CASSFNTGGSPLHF. CDR3 coding DNA: TGTGCCAGCAGTTTTAACACAGGGGGTTCACCCCTCCACTTT.

The CDR3 loop reads CSANGVYEQYF. Written as DNA, the CDR3 is TGCAGTGCCAACGGGGTCTACGAGCAGTACTTC. V gene TRBV20-1 combines with J gene TRBJ2-7, with D maybe TRBD2 (5 bases). The V end lost 6 bases, the J end lost 3 bases, and 9 bases lay between the germline ends. Germline CDR1 reads DFQATT; CDR2 reads SNEGSKA (reference sequence). The CDR3 spans 11 residues.

The chain is built from TRBV9 and TRBJ2-3; 14 positions match TRBD2. The junction had 4 bases not matched to a gene; V was cut back by 4 bases and J by 3 bases. This CDR3 spans 16 amino acids. Germline CDR1 SGDLS, CDR2 YYNGEE. This chain's CDR3 is CASSIGLAGGTDTQYF. For the CDR3, the DNA is TGTGCCAGCAGCATAGGACTAGCGGGAGGAACAGATACGCAGTATTTT.

About this clone: A junction end diverges from the germline sequence, so it may reflect a read error. V usage is TRBV15 and J usage is TRBJ2-5; D is undetermined. The CDR3 is made up of 15 amino acids. Germline lookup yields CDR1 LNHNV and CDR2 YYDKDF (reference sequence). The CDR3 here is CATSRDMRFQEPQYF. In DNA, the CDR3 is TGTGCCACCAGCAGAGATATGAGGTTCCAAGAGCCCCAGTACTTC.

The rearrangement uses TRBV7-2 and TRBJ1-4; 10 positions agree with TRBD1. CDR1 is SGHTA and CDR2 is FQGNSA in the germline V gene. This CDR3 region has 15 residues. Germline trimming cut 5 bases from V and 7 bases from J; bases unmatched to any gene: 7. Here the CDR3 DNA reads TGTGCCAGCAGCCCCGGGACAGGGGTGGGTGAAAAACTGTTTTTT. It yields the protein CASSPGTGVGEKLFF.

The chain has TRBV30 and TRBJ1-4; 8 bases fit TRBD1. V dropped 2 bases and J dropped 8; count of bases not matched to a gene: 13. Germline CDR1 is GTSNPN and CDR2 is SVGIG (reference sequence). CDR3 length equals 16 residues. CDR3 bases: TGTGCCTGGAGTCTCTCCGTCAGGGGGCTAAGGGAAAAACTGTTTTTT. This encodes CAWSLSVRGLREKLFF.

The V and J genes are TRBV5-1 and TRBJ2-5; D uncertain. CDR3 length equals 14 residues. CDR1 and CDR2 from the germline V gene are SGHRS and YFSETQ. V lost 4 bases, J lost 0 bases, and 10 bases lay in between. The CDR3 coding sequence is TGCGCCAGCAGCCAGAACCTGTACCAAGAGACCCAGTACTTC. Amino acids: CASSQNLYQETQYF.

This chain links TRBV29-1 with TRBJ2-7; 7 positions agree with TRBD2. Germline CDR1 reads SQVTM; CDR2 reads ANQGSEA. V shed 0 bases, J shed 0 bases, and the junction held 5 bases outside the gene matches. The CDR3 runs to 15 residues. CDR3 protein: CSVEDPSGSSYEQYF. CDR3 DNA sequence: TGCAGCGTTGAAGACCCTAGCGGCAGCTCCTACGAGCAGTACTTC.

V and J are TRBV10-3 and TRBJ2-5; 12 nucleotides match TRBD2. The CDR3 spans 17 residues. Looked up from germline, CDR1 is ENHRY and CDR2 is SYGVKD. V lost 2 bases and J lost 11; bases outside the gene matches: 15. For the CDR3, the DNA is TGTGCCATCAGTGAGCATCTAGCGGGAGGGGATGTCAATGAGCAGTACTTC. Translation: CAISEHLAGGDVNEQYF.